One sample yielded the 9 T cell receptor beta chains listed below, sequenced in a study of T cells in localized non-small cell lung cancer. The protocol was immunoSEQ multiplex PCR, while the TCRdb copy is restricted to in-frame clones and leaves out a portion. The profile shows 30,000 to 35,000 clones, 70% to 90% of them singletons. Here the sequenced sample was peripheral blood, taken before any cancer treatment. Receptors originate from a female donor over 55 with stage I lung adenocarcinoma.

This sequence joins TRBV4-3 and TRBJ1-5; D is undetermined. The germline V gene has CDR1 LGHNA and CDR2 YSLEER. This CDR3 region has 18 residues. The V end lost 0 bases, the J end lost 0 bases, and 15 bases lay between the germline ends. The DNA for the CDR3 is TGCGCCAGCAGCCAAGATAACAGAGGGCTGAATAGCAATCAGCCCCAGCATTTT. Protein: CASSQDNRGLNSNQPQHF.

This chain connects TRBV2 to TRBJ2-1, with 8 bases fitting TRBD2. This CDR3 contains 19 residues. The germline gives CDR1 SNHLY, CDR2 FYNNEI. After removal of 7 bases from V and 0 bases from J, the junction contained 17 bases not matched to a gene. The CDR3 DNA reads as TGTGCCAGCAAGAGGGGGACTAGTAGGACACTCAGCTCCTACAATGAGCAGTTCTTC. This encodes CASKRGTSRTLSSYNEQFF.

The chain combines TRBV5-4 with TRBJ1-2, with D possibly matching TRBD1 (5 bases). The CDR3 sequence is 14 residues long. Germline V gives CDR1 SGHNT, CDR2 YYREEE (reference sequence). Trimming took off 4 bases at V and 5 bases at J, with 15 bases between the two ends. CDR3 residues: CASSPGGSTYGYTF. CDR3 DNA: TGTGCCAGCAGCCCGGGGGGGTCGACATATGGCTACACCTTC.

This sequence joins TRBV19 and TRBJ2-4; D is unclear. The V gene's germline CDR1 is LNHDA and CDR2 SQIVND (reference sequence). The V end was cut by 7 bases, the J end by 1 base, with 5 bases between. The CDR3 is 12 residues long. CDR3 residues: CASTGAKNIQYF. In DNA form, the CDR3 reads TGTGCCAGTACCGGGGCCAAAAACATTCAGTACTTC. Full variable domain (rest looked up from reference TRBV19 and TRBJ2-4): DGGITQSPKYLFRKEGQNVTLSCEQNLNHDAMYWYRQDPGQGLRLIYYSQIVNDFQKGDIAEGYSVSREKKESFPLTVTSAQKNPTAFYLCASTGAKNIQYFGAGTRLSVL.

CDR3 in amino acids: CASSGEYTGELFF. The CDR3 DNA reads TGTGCCAGCAGCGGGGAATACACCGGGGAGCTGTTTTTT. The V and J genes are TRBV25-1 and TRBJ2-2; tentative D call: TRBD2 (5 bases). Germline V lookup: CDR1 MGHDK, CDR2 SYGVNS. The CDR3 covers 13 residues. Trimming cost V 6 bases and J 3 bases, with 8 bases left between them.

This rearrangement joins TRBV4-3 to TRBJ2-7; a possible D gene is TRBD1 (6 bases). The V gene lost 1 base and the J gene lost 4 bases, with 17 bases spanning the gap. The CDR3 has 16 amino acids. Germline assignment: CDR1 LGHNA and CDR2 YSLEER. The CDR3: CASSQGLGRGAYEQYF. CDR3 nucleotides: TGCGCCAGCAGCCAAGGATTAGGCAGGGGCGCGTACGAGCAGTACTTC.

V and J are TRBV7-7 and TRBJ2-5; D assignment may be TRBD1 or TRBD2 (5 bases each). Germline CDR1 reads SSHAT; CDR2 reads FNYEAQ (reference sequence). This CDR3 has 14 residues. Trimming pared 5 bases from V and 4 bases from J, leaving 14 bases between. The CDR3 loop reads CASSRSGTLETQYF. The CDR3 DNA follows: TGTGCCAGCAGCCGAAGTGGGACCTTAGAGACCCAGTACTTC.

The V and J genes are TRBV4-3 and TRBJ2-1; 8 bases fit TRBD2. Germline V gives CDR1 LGHNA, CDR2 YSLEER. The CDR3 spans 16 residues. V gave up 0 bases and J gave up 2 bases; unmatched junction bases: 3. DNA for the CDR3: TGCGCCAGCAGCCAAGATGCGGGAGGCCCCTACAATGAGCAGTTCTTC. Its translation: CASSQDAGGPYNEQFF.

The DNA for the CDR3 is TGTGCCAGCAGAACCACAGGGGACACTTCACCCGGGGAGCTGTTTTTT. Its translation is CASRTTGDTSPGELFF. The chain couples TRBV7-6 to TRBJ2-2, with 7 bases that match TRBD1. CDR3 length: 16 amino acids. V lost 6 bases, J lost 6 bases, and 13 bases stayed unmatched. Germline CDR1 is SGHVS and CDR2 is FNYEAQ.